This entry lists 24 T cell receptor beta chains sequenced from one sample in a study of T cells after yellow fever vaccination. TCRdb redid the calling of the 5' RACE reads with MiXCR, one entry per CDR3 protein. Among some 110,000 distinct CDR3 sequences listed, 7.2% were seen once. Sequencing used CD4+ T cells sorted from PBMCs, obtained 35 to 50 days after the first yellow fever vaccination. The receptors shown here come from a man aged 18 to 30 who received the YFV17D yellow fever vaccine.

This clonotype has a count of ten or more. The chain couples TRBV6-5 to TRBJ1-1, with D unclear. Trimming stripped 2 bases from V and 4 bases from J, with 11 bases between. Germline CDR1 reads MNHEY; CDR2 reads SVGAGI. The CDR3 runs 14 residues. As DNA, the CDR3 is TGTGCCAGCAGTTACGCGGTAGCGGGCACTGAAGCTTTCTTT. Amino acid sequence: CASSYAVAGTEAFF.

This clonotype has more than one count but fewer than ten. CDR3 in DNA: TGTGCCAGCAAGGCTAGCACAGATACGCAGTATTTT. This codes for CASKASTDTQYF. The chain carries TRBV11-2 and TRBJ2-3; D is undetermined. This CDR3 comprises 12 residues. CDR1 and CDR2 (germline): SGHAT, FQNNGV. Deletions cut 7 bases from V and 0 bases from J, with 5 bases between.

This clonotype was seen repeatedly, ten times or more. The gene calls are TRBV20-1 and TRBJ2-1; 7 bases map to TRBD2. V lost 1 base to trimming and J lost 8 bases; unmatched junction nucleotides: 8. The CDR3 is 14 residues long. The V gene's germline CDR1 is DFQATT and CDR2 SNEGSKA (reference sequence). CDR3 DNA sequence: TGCAGTGCTAGAGCGGGGGGAGCTCAGGATGAGCAGTTCTTC. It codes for CSARAGGAQDEQFF.

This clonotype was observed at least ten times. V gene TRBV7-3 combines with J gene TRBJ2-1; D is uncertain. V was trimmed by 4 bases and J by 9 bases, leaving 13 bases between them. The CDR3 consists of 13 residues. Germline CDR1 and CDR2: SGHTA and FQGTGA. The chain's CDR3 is CASSSPGGSEQFF. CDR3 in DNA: TGTGCCAGCAGCTCCCCAGGTGGAAGTGAGCAGTTCTTC.

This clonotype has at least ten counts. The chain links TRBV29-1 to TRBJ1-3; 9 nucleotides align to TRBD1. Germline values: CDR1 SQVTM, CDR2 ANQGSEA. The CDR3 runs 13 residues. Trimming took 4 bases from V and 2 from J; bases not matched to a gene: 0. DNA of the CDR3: TGCAGCGTTGGGACAGGGGCTGGAAACACCATATATTTT. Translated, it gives CSVGTGAGNTIYF.

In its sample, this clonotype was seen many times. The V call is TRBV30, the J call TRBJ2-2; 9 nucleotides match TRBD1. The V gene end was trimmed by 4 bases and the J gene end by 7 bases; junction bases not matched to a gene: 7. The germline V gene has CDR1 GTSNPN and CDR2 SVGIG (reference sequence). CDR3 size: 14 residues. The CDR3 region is CAWIEQGAGGELFF. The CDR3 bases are TGTGCCTGGATCGAACAGGGGGCTGGCGGGGAGCTGTTTTTT.

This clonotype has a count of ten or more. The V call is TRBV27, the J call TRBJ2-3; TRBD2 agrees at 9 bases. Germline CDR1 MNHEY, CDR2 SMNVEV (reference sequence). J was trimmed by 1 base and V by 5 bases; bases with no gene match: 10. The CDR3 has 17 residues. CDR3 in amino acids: CASSPGTSPRRTDTQYF. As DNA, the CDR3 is TGTGCCAGCAGTCCCGGGACTAGCCCCCGGCGCACAGATACGCAGTATTTT.

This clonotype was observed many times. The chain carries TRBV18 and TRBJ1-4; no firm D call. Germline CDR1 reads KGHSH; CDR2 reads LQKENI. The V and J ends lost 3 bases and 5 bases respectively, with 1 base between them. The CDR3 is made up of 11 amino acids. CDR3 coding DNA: TGTGCCAGCTCACCCAATGAAAAACTGTTTTTT. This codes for CASSPNEKLFF.

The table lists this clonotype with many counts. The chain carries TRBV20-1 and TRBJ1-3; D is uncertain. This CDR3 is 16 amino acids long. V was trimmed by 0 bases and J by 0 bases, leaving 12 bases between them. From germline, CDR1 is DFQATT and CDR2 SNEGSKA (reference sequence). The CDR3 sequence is CSARDWHAVSGNTIYF. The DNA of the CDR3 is TGCAGTGCTAGAGATTGGCACGCCGTCTCTGGAAACACCATATATTTT.

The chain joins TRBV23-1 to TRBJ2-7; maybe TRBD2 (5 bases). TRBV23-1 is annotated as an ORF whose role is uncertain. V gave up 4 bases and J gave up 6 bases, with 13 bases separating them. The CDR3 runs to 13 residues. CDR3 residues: CASSPSRRCEQYF. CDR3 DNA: TGCGCCAGCAGTCCCAGCAGGAGGTGCGAGCAGTACTTC.

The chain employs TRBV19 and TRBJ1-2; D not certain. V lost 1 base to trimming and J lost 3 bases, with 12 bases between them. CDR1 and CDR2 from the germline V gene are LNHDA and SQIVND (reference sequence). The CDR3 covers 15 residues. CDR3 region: CASSIGGQTYYGYTF. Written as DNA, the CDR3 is TGTGCCAGTAGTATAGGAGGCCAGACTTACTATGGCTACACCTTC.

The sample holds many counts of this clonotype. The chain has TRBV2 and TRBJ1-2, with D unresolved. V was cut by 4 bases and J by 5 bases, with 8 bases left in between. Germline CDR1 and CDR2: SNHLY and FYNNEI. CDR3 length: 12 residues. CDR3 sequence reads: CASSVSHYGYTF. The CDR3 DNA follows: TGTGCCAGCAGTGTCTCGCATTATGGCTACACCTTC.

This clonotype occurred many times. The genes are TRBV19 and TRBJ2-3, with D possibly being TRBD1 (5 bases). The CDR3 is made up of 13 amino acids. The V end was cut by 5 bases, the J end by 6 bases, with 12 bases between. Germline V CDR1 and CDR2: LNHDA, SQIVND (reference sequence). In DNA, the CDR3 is TGTGCCAGTAGTCCCCCAGGGAAGGATACGCAGTATTTT. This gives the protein CASSPPGKDTQYF.

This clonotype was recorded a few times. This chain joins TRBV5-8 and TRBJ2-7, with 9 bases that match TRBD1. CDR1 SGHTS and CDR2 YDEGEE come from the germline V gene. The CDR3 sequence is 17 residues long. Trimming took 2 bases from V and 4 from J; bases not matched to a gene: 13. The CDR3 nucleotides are TGTGCCAGCAGCTTAGTTTCGGGGACAGGGCAGGTGTACGAGCAGTACTTC. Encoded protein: CASSLVSGTGQVYEQYF.

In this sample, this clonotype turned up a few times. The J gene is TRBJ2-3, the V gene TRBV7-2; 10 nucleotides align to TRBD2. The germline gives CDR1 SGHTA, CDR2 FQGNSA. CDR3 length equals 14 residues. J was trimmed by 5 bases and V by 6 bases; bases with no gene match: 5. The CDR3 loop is CASSIRTSGDTQYF. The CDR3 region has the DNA TGTGCCAGCAGTATAAGGACTAGCGGAGATACGCAGTATTTT. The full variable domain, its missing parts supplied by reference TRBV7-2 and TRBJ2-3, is GAGVSQSPSNKVTEKGKDVELRCDPISGHTALYWYRQSLGQGLEFLIYFQGNSAPDKSGLPSDRFSAERTGGSVSTLTIQRTQQEDSAVYLCASSIRTSGDTQYFGPGTRLTVL.

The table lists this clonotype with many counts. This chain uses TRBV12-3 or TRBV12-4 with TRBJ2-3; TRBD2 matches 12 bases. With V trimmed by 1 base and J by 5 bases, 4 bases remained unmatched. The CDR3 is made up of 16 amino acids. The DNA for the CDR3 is TGTGCCAGCAGTTTAGGACTAGCGGGGGCCGGAGATACGCAGTATTTT. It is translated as CASSLGLAGAGDTQYF.

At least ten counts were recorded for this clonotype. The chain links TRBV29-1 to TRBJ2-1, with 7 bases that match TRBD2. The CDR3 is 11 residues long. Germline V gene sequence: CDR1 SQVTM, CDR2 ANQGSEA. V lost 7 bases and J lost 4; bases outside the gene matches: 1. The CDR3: CSGGGYNEQFF. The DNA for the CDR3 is TGCAGCGGGGGGGGGTACAATGAGCAGTTCTTC.

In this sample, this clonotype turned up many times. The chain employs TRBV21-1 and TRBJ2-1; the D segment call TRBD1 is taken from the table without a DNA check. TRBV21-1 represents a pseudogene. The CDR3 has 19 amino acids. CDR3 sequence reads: CASSKVIVEEGGANNEQFF. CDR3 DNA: TGTGCCAGCAGCAAAGTTATCGTGGAGGAGGGGGGCGCGAACAATGAGCAGTTCTTC.

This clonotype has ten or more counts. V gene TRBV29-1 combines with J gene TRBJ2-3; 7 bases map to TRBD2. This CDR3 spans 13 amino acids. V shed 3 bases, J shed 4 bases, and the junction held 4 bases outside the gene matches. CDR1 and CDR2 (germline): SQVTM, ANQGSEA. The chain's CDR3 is CSVEASGSDTQYF. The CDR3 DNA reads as TGCAGCGTTGAGGCTAGCGGCTCAGATACGCAGTATTTT.

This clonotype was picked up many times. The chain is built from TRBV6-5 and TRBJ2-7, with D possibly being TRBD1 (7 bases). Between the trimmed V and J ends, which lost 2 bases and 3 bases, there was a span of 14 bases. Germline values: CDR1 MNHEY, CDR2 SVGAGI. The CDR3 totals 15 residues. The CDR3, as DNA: TGTGCCAGCAGTTACCTTTCAGGGGGGTACTACGAGCAGTACGTC. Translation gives CASSYLSGGYYEQYV.

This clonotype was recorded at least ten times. The CDR3 region is CASSLRDRTIYEQYV. The CDR3 region has the DNA TGTGCCAGCAGTCTCCGGGACAGGACCATCTACGAGCAGTACGTC. V usage is TRBV28 and J usage is TRBJ2-7; 8 bases align to TRBD1. Germline loops: CDR1 MDHEN, CDR2 SYDVKM. CDR3 length: 15 residues. V lost 5 bases, J lost 3 bases, and 9 bases stayed unmatched.

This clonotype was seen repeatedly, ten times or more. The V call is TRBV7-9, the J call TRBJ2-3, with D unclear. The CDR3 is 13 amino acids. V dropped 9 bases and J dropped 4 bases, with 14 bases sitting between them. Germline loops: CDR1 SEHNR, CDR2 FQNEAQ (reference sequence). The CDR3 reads CASTQVPPDTQYF. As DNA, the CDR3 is TGTGCCAGTACCCAAGTCCCCCCAGATACGCAGTATTTT.

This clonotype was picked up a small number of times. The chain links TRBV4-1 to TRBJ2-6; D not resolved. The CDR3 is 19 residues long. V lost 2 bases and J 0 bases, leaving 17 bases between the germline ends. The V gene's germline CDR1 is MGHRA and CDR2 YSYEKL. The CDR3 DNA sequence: TGCGCCAGCAGCCAATTAAGTAAGGCCACTTTCTCTGGGGCCAACGTCCTGACTTTC. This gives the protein CASSQLSKATFSGANVLTF.

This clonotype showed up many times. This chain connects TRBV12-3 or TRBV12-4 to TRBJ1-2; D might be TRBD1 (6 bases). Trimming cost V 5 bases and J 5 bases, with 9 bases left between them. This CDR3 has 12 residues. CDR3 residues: CASSATGYGYTF. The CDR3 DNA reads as TGTGCCAGCAGTGCAACAGGGTATGGCTACACCTTC.